What follows are 6 T cell receptor beta chains derived from one specimen sequenced in a study of T-cell memory formation after mild COVID-19. TCRdb reprocessed the 5' RACE reads with MiXCR, giving one entry per CDR3 protein. The sample shows a few hundred thousand distinct CDR3 sequences, 25% to 30% of them seen only once. The sequenced sample consisted of PBMCs or a T cell subset sorted from them (not recorded which). The receptors were gathered from an adult woman who had mild COVID-19 (a few samples of this study predate the infection). Cell type and time point are not known.

This clonotype occurred a few times. V and J are TRBV5-1 and TRBJ1-1; D is undetermined. Per the germline V gene, CDR1 is SGHRS and CDR2 is YFSETQ. This CDR3 contains 17 residues. V was clipped by 4 bases and J by 0 bases, with 19 bases between them. CDR3 loop: CASSIGFEEDMNTEAFF. In DNA form, the CDR3 reads TGCGCCAGCAGCATAGGGTTTGAGGAAGACATGAACACTGAAGCTTTCTTT. The full variable domain, rest sourced from reference TRBV5-1 and TRBJ1-1, is KAGVTQTPRYLIKTRGQQVTLSCSPISGHRSVSWYQQTPGQGLQFLFEYFSETQRNKGNFPGRFSGRQFSNSRSEMNVSTLELGDSALYLCASSIGFEEDMNTEAFFGQGTRLTVV.

This chain links TRBV7-2 with TRBJ2-5; D call uncertain. This CDR3 has 13 amino acids. CDR1 and CDR2 from the germline V gene are SGHTA and FQGNSA. V dropped 5 bases and J dropped 5 bases, with 12 bases sitting between them. This CDR3 reads CASSPLSKETQYF. In DNA, the CDR3 is TGTGCCAGCAGCCCCCTCTCGAAGGAGACCCAGTACTTC.

The J gene is TRBJ2-2, the V gene TRBV12-3 or TRBV12-4; D ambiguous. CDR3 length: 13 residues. The V end lost 3 bases, the J end lost 7 bases, and 9 bases lay between the germline ends. The CDR3, as DNA: TGTGCCAGCAGTTTTCTCTGTGGCGGGGAGCTGTTTTTT. Translation: CASSFLCGGELFF.

The chain couples TRBV3-1 to TRBJ2-2; possibly TRBD1 or TRBD2 for D (6 bases each). The germline V and J ends were trimmed by 0 bases and 9 bases, with 14 bases remaining between them. CDR1 and CDR2 (germline): LGHDT, YNNKEL (reference sequence). This CDR3 comprises 15 residues. In DNA, the CDR3 is TGTGCCAGCAGCCAAGATGAGGGGGGTTCGTGGGAGCTGTTTTTT. It is translated as CASSQDEGGSWELFF.

The chain uses TRBV20-1 and TRBJ1-2; D gene uncertain. Germline CDR1 DFQATT, CDR2 SNEGSKA (reference sequence). Trimming removed 3 bases from V and 4 bases from J, with 6 bases in between. There are 11 residues in the CDR3. The DNA of the CDR3 is TGCAGTGCTAGGAAGGGCTATGGCTACACCTTC. It is translated as CSARKGYGYTF.

The chain uses TRBV19 and TRBJ1-1; D is unresolved. Per germline, CDR1 LNHDA and CDR2 SQIVND (reference sequence). CDR3 length: 14 amino acids. The ends were cut back, 3 bases at V and 2 bases at J, with 10 bases in the middle. CDR3 protein: CASSIFGFNTEAFF. CDR3 bases: TGTGCCAGTAGTATCTTCGGGTTTAACACTGAAGCTTTCTTT.